These 28 T cell receptor beta chains were sequenced from one sample in a study of blood T cells in healthy people across ages. Using a J-beta primer mix together with a sample-barcoded 5' primer, a second PCR was run for about 6 to 11 cycles. TCRdb used MiXCR to reprocess the 5' RACE reads, holding one entry per CDR3 protein. The profile covers 540,000 or so distinct CDR3 sequences, with 27% appearing a single time and approximately 17% taken by the ten largest. Specimen: blood. The receptors stem from a woman in her 70s in good health.

In its sample, this clonotype was seen a few times. This chain uses TRBV29-1 with TRBJ2-1, with 9 positions matching TRBD2. The CDR3 spans 15 residues. Germline V gives CDR1 SQVTM, CDR2 ANQGSEA. The V segment lost 4 bases and the J segment 8 bases; nucleotides outside the gene matches: 12. The CDR3 coding sequence is TGCAGCGTTGGTGAAGCGGGGGGATTCGATGATGAGCAGTTCTTC. This encodes CSVGEAGGFDDEQFF.

The chain joins TRBV20-1 to TRBJ2-1; 8 bases map to TRBD2. V was pared by 6 bases and J by 4 bases, with 11 bases of the junction left unmatched. The CDR3 runs to 15 residues. Germline CDR1 and CDR2: DFQATT and SNEGSKA (reference sequence). The CDR3 sequence is CSALGISGGYNEQFF. The CDR3 DNA sequence: TGCAGTGCCCTAGGGATCAGCGGGGGATACAATGAGCAGTTCTTC.

The chain employs TRBV28 and TRBJ2-1, with a weak D call TRBD2 (6 bases). The J call may not be correct, given that the DNA end is closer to TRBJ2-5. In germline, CDR1 is MDHEN, CDR2 SYDVKM. There are 14 residues in the CDR3. CDR3 protein: CASSSLGSEQTQYF. The CDR3 DNA is TGTGCCAGCAGTAGCCTCGGGAGCGAACAGACCCAGTACTTC.

This clonotype appeared a few times. The chain carries TRBV7-9 and TRBJ1-6; the D is unclear. The CDR3 is made up of 17 amino acids. CDR1 and CDR2 from the germline V gene are SEHNR and FQNEAQ (reference sequence). V was clipped by 5 bases and J by 0 bases, with 14 bases between them. The CDR3 region is CASSRSWSSSYNSPLHF. The DNA for the CDR3 is TGTGCCAGCAGCCGATCTTGGTCCAGCTCCTATAATTCACCCCTCCACTTT.

The rearrangement uses TRBV6-5 and TRBJ1-5, with D possibly being TRBD1 (5 bases). This CDR3 spans 15 amino acids. Germline assignment: CDR1 MNHEY and CDR2 SVGAGI. V gave up 6 bases and J gave up 0 bases, with 12 bases separating them. In nucleotides, the CDR3 is TGTGCCAGCAGCTACCGACAGTTTAGCAATCAGCCCCAGCATTTT. Translated: CASSYRQFSNQPQHF.

The chain couples TRBV19 to TRBJ1-2, with D hard to call. The CDR3 is 15 amino acids. V shed 7 bases and J shed 4 bases, with 19 bases lying between them. Germline CDR1 is LNHDA and CDR2 is SQIVND (reference sequence). CDR3 region: CASTLITGFSYGYTF. In DNA, the CDR3 is TGTGCCAGTACTCTCATCACGGGATTTAGCTATGGCTACACCTTC.

This clonotype was counted only a few times. The chain has TRBV5-1 and TRBJ2-5; D not certain. The DNA end favors TRBJ2-7, so the J call may be wrong. Per the germline V gene, CDR1 is SGHRS and CDR2 is YFSETQ. This CDR3 has 15 residues. CDR3 DNA sequence: TGCGCCAGCAAACCCGGGCCGGAAATGACCTACGAGCAGTACTTC. Protein product: CASKPGPEMTYEQYF.

This clonotype occurred a few times. The gene calls are TRBV5-1 and TRBJ2-1, with D perhaps matching TRBD2 (6 bases). CDR3 size: 16 residues. CDR1 and CDR2 from the germline V gene are SGHRS and YFSETQ. Deletions cut 0 bases from V and 6 bases from J, with 16 bases between. As DNA, the CDR3 is TGCGCCAGCAGCTTGGCTAGGACTACAGTCGGCAATGAGCAGTTCTTC. Encoded protein: CASSLARTTVGNEQFF.

The V gene is TRBV9, the J gene TRBJ2-4; 8 bases align to TRBD1. CDR3 size: 15 residues. Germline V gene lookup returns CDR1 SGDLS and CDR2 YYNGEE. Germline trimming cut 3 bases from V and 5 bases from J; bases unmatched to any gene: 7. The CDR3 protein is CASSATRTGQNIQYF. The CDR3 DNA follows: TGTGCCAGCAGCGCAACCAGGACAGGGCAAAACATTCAGTACTTC.

This clonotype was seen a handful of times. Being one base from a much bigger clone, this may be a read error. The J gene is TRBJ2-4, the V gene TRBV29-1, with D perhaps TRBD1 (6 bases). Germline CDR1 reads SQVTM; CDR2 reads ANQGSEA. This CDR3 has 13 residues. The CDR3 nucleotides read TGCAGCGTTCTCCCAGGGGCCAAAAGCATTCAGTACTTC. It encodes CSVLPGAKSIQYF.

This clonotype was seen a few times. The chain recombines TRBV5-1 with TRBJ2-7; the D gene is possibly TRBD1 (8 bases). CDR1 SGHRS and CDR2 YFSETQ come from the germline V gene. Trimming left V 4 bases short and J 5 bases short, with 19 bases between. The CDR3 covers 15 residues. DNA for the CDR3: TGCGCCAGCAGCGCCCGACAGGGGAGGGCAAACGAGCAGTACTTC. Protein sequence: CASSARQGRANEQYF.

This rearrangement joins TRBV11-2 to TRBJ2-2, with 8 bases aligning to TRBD2. Trimming removed 3 bases from V and 0 bases from J; junction bases left unmatched: 6. The CDR3 is 17 residues long. Germline values: CDR1 SGHAT, CDR2 FQNNGV. The DNA for the CDR3 is TGTGCCAGCAGCTTGGCCTCGGGGGGGGCGAACACCGGGGAGCTGTTTTTT. It yields the protein CASSLASGGANTGELFF. The complete variable domain, with remaining parts taken from reference TRBV11-2 and TRBJ2-2, reads EAGVAQSPRYKIIEKRQSVAFWCNPISGHATLYWYQQILGQGPKLLIQFQNNGVVDDSQLPKDRFSAERLKGVDSTLKIQPAKLEDSAVYLCASSLASGGANTGELFFGEGSRLTVL.

The rearrangement joins TRBV5-5 to TRBJ2-6; tentatively, D is TRBD1 or TRBD2 (5 bases each). Trimming removed 2 bases from V and 2 bases from J, with 14 bases in between. This CDR3 has 17 amino acids. CDR1 is SGHKS, CDR2 YYEKEE, per germline (reference sequence). CDR3 bases: TGTGCCAGCAGCTTATTCGGGGACGGCACTGGGGCCAACGTCCTGACTTTC. Protein product: CASSLFGDGTGANVLTF. Combining the CDR3 with reference TRBV5-5 and TRBJ2-6 gives the whole variable domain DAGVTQSPTHLIKTRGQQVTLRCSPISGHKSVSWYQQVLGQGPQFIFQYYEKEERGRGNFPDRFSARQFPNYSSELNVNALLLGDSALYLCASSLFGDGTGANVLTFGAGSRLTVL.

This clonotype was observed a few times. J is TRBJ2-1 and V is TRBV4-1, with a tentative D call TRBD2 (7 bases). Germline V lookup: CDR1 MGHRA, CDR2 YSYEKL. This CDR3 comprises 16 residues. V lost 1 base, J lost 6 bases, and 16 bases lay in between. DNA of the CDR3: TGCGCCAGCAGCCAAGGATGGGGGGGGCCTCTCAATGAGCAGTTCTTC. It is translated as CASSQGWGGPLNEQFF.

V is TRBV3-1 and J is TRBJ2-1; no clear D. This CDR3 has 13 residues. Germline V gene lookup returns CDR1 LGHDT and CDR2 YNNKEL (reference sequence). The ends were cut back, 4 bases at V and 10 bases at J, with 14 bases in the middle. The CDR3, as DNA: TGTGCCAGCAGCCCAGTGCCGACCCGGGAGCAGTTCTTC. Its protein is CASSPVPTREQFF.

The chain uses TRBV29-1 and TRBJ1-2; D uncertain. Germline CDR1 reads SQVTM; CDR2 reads ANQGSEA. The CDR3 extends over 14 amino acids. Trimming removed 3 bases from V and 3 bases from J, with 14 bases in between. CDR3 bases: TGCAGCGTTGACGCCACTCCTCGGGACTATGGCTACACCTTC. This codes for CSVDATPRDYGYTF. The full variable domain, its missing parts supplied by reference TRBV29-1 and TRBJ1-2, is SAVISQKPSRDICQRGTSLTIQCQVDSQVTMMFWYRQQPGQSLTLIATANQGSEATYESGFVIDKFPISRPNLTFSTLTVSNMSPEDSSIYLCSVDATPRDYGYTFGSGTRLTVV.

This rearrangement joins TRBV19 to TRBJ1-4; D not certain. This CDR3 spans 14 amino acids. Trimming stripped 3 bases from V and 5 bases from J, with 10 bases between. Germline V gene sequence: CDR1 LNHDA, CDR2 SQIVND (reference sequence). DNA for the CDR3: TGTGCCAGTAGTATCGCCCAGTCAAATGAAAAACTGTTTTTT. This translates into CASSIAQSNEKLFF. Variable domain in full (rest from reference TRBV19 and TRBJ1-4): DGGITQSPKYLFRKEGQNVTLSCEQNLNHDAMYWYRQDPGQGLRLIYYSQIVNDFQKGDIAEGYSVSREKKESFPLTVTSAQKNPTAFYLCASSIAQSNEKLFFGSGTQLSVL.

The chain links TRBV6-1 to TRBJ1-2; D not certain. The V end was cut by 6 bases, the J end by 8 bases, with 16 bases between. Germline values: CDR1 MNHNS, CDR2 SASEGT. There are 13 residues in the CDR3. CDR3 sequence reads: CASRSSIIEGYTF. The CDR3 DNA sequence: TGTGCCAGCAGAAGCTCTATTATCGAAGGCTACACCTTC.

In this sample, this clonotype turned up a few times. The V gene is TRBV4-1, the J gene TRBJ2-7, with D unresolved. V was clipped by 1 base and J by 5 bases, with 12 bases between them. Germline V gives CDR1 MGHRA, CDR2 YSYEKL. CDR3 length: 14 amino acids. This CDR3 is CASSQVGRNHEQYF. For the CDR3, the DNA is TGCGCCAGCAGCCAAGTTGGCAGAAACCACGAGCAGTACTTC.

The table lists this clonotype with a few counts. V usage is TRBV5-1 and J usage is TRBJ1-2, with a possible D match to TRBD1 (6 bases). Trimming took 4 bases from V and 7 from J, leaving 14 bases between them. This CDR3 comprises 13 residues. Germline V lookup: CDR1 SGHRS, CDR2 YFSETQ. The CDR3 sequence: CASSGGGGGGYTF. The CDR3 DNA is TGCGCCAGCAGCGGCGGAGGGGGGGGTGGCTACACCTTC.

The chain employs TRBV2 and TRBJ1-5; D may be TRBD1 (5 bases). The germline V gene has CDR1 SNHLY and CDR2 FYNNEI. The germline V and J ends were trimmed by 11 bases and 0 bases, with 17 bases remaining between them. This CDR3 is built from 15 residues. CDR3 nucleotide sequence: TGTGCCCCAGGGAGGGGAGCTTATAGCAATCAGCCCCAGCATTTT. Translating it yields CAPGRGAYSNQPQHF.

Written as DNA, the CDR3 is TGTGCCAGCATCCCGGGGGGGGCCAACGTCCTGACTTTC. It is translated as CASIPGGANVLTF. The chain combines TRBV7-2 with TRBJ2-6; possible D gene TRBD2, 5 bases. CDR1 and CDR2 from the germline V gene are SGHTA and FQGNSA. There are 13 residues in the CDR3. The ends were cut back, 7 bases at V and 4 bases at J, with 8 bases in the middle.

The chain couples TRBV20-1 to TRBJ1-3; TRBD1 might be the D (5 bases). Germline CDR1 is DFQATT and CDR2 is SNEGSKA (reference sequence). The CDR3 covers 14 residues. V was trimmed by 1 base and J by 7 bases, leaving 14 bases between them. DNA of the CDR3: TGCAGTGCTAGAGGGGGGTCAGGGAGTAACACCATATATTTT. Encoded protein: CSARGGSGSNTIYF.

V and J are TRBV4-3 and TRBJ2-3; D gene ambiguous. V lost 0 bases, J lost 6 bases, and 16 bases lay in between. Germline CDR1 LGHNA, CDR2 YSLEER. The CDR3 runs to 16 residues. The CDR3 spells CASSQDIARTTDTQYF. In DNA form, the CDR3 reads TGCGCCAGCAGCCAAGATATAGCCAGGACGACCGATACGCAGTATTTT.

This clonotype has more than one count but fewer than ten. The rearrangement joins TRBV5-6 to TRBJ2-5, with D perhaps matching TRBD1 (6 bases). The CDR3 length is 13 residues. Germline V lookup: CDR1 SGHDT, CDR2 YYEEEE. Trimming shortened V by 9 bases and J by 4 bases, and 16 bases separated the two germline ends. DNA for the CDR3: TGTGCCACAGGTACAGGGATCCGAGAGACCCAGTACTTC. Amino acid sequence: CATGTGIRETQYF.

This clonotype was seen only a few times. Compared with germline, one end of the junction differs, possibly owing to a read error. The gene calls are TRBV5-1 and TRBJ2-5; 9 bases map to TRBD2. Germline CDR1 SGHRS, CDR2 YFSETQ. The length of the CDR3 is 16 residues. DNA for the CDR3: TGCGCCAACAGCTTGGATAGCGGGGGACTTCCGGAGACCCAGTACTTC. Its protein is CANSLDSGGLPETQYF.

This clonotype was counted only a few times. The chain couples TRBV20-1 to TRBJ2-4; D gene uncertain. The V gene's germline CDR1 is DFQATT and CDR2 SNEGSKA (reference sequence). The V end lost 6 bases, the J end lost 3 bases, and 9 bases lay between the germline ends. The CDR3 runs 12 residues. CDR3 coding DNA: TGCAGTGCCGGGCATGTCAAAAACATTCAGTACTTC. This codes for CSAGHVKNIQYF.

This rearrangement joins TRBV24-1 to TRBJ2-1, with TRBD1 matching 8 bases. CDR1 is KGHDR, CDR2 SFDVKD, per germline. V lost 2 bases and J lost 0; bases outside the gene matches: 5. This CDR3 spans 17 amino acids. This chain's CDR3 is CATSDSPGGGSYNEQFF. DNA of the CDR3: TGTGCCACCAGTGATTCCCCAGGGGGCGGCTCCTACAATGAGCAGTTCTTC.